These T cell receptor beta chains were read from a single sample in a study of blood T cells in healthy people across ages. TCRdb re-derived calls from the 5' RACE reads in MiXCR, one entry per CDR3 protein. Of about 1.4 million distinct CDR3 sequences in the sample, 59% were seen once. The sample taken for sequencing was blood. These receptors all come from a man aged 18 to 29 in good health. The CDR3 runs from the conserved cysteine through the conserved F or W. Fields, in order: J gene, V gene, D gene, clone size, CDR3 protein, CDR3 DNA. D genes are given only for firm matches. Size tells how often a clone was seen (once, few, many) or the class of an expanded clone, and some rows leave it out.

TRBJ2-5,TRBV10-3,-,-,CAISVPDQETQYF,TGTGCCATCAGTGTTCCAGACCAAGAGACCCAGTACTTC
TRBJ2-7,TRBV5-1,TRBD2,few,CASNPASGYHEQYF,TGCGCCAGCAACCCAGCTAGCGGATACCACGAGCAGTACTTC
TRBJ2-5,TRBV4-1,-,-,CASSQEGIRAEQYF,TGCGCCAGCAGCCAAGAGGGGATCCGGGCGGAGCAGTACTTC
TRBJ1-1,TRBV11-2,-,-,CASSLPAGGRVTEAFF,TGTGCCAGCAGCCTCCCGGCTGGGGGGCGGGTTACTGAAGCTTTCTTT
TRBJ2-4,TRBV20-1,-,-,CSARSPGSNIQYF,TGCAGTGCTAGATCCCCAGGTTCTAACATTCAGTACTTC
TRBJ2-3,TRBV20-1,-,-,CSARDIGWADTQYF,TGCAGTGCTAGAGATATAGGGTGGGCAGATACGCAGTATTTT
TRBJ2-1,TRBV28,-,-,CASLADLGLNEQFF,TGTGCCAGCTTGGCGGACCTTGGGTTGAATGAGCAGTTCTTC
TRBJ2-1,TRBV19,TRBD2,-,CASRRRGGDYNEQFF,TGTGCCAGTAGGCGGCGGGGGGGAGATTACAATGAGCAGTTCTTC
TRBJ1-2,TRBV15,-,-,CATSRDGLGGYTF,TGTGCCACCAGCAGAGATGGATTGGGTGGCTACACCTTC
TRBJ1-2,TRBV2,-,few,CASSDGRLAHYTF,TGTGCCAGCAGTGACGGCAGGCTAGCTCACTACACCTTC
TRBJ2-2,TRBV27,TRBD2,-,CASSLRLAGGELFF,TGTGCCAGCAGTTTAAGGCTAGCGGGCGGGGAGCTGTTTTTT
TRBJ1-1,TRBV4-3,-,-,CASSQIGRGNTEAFF,TGCGCCAGCAGCCAAATAGGCAGGGGCAACACTGAAGCTTTCTTT
TRBJ2-5,TRBV7-9,TRBD1,few,CASSAADRGKEYF,TGTGCCAGCAGCGCGGCCGACAGGGGAAAGGAGTACTTC
TRBJ2-7,TRBV6-2/TRBV6-3,TRBD1,many,CASSYTGQGGRYEQYF,TGTGCCAGCAGCTATACCGGACAGGGGGGACGATACGAGCAGTACTTC
TRBJ1-2,TRBV7-8,TRBD1,-,CASSVQGRGGYTF,TGTGCCAGCAGCGTACAGGGGCGTGGTGGCTACACCTTC
TRBJ1-5,TRBV27,-,-,CASRRDTYSNQPQHF,TGTGCCAGCAGACGAGACACCTATAGCAATCAGCCCCAGCATTTT
TRBJ2-5,TRBV6-6,-,few,CASSYQGPQETQYF,TGTGCCAGCAGTTACCAAGGCCCACAAGAGACCCAGTACTTC
TRBJ1-1,TRBV4-3,-,few,CASSHELGQNTEAFF,TGCGCCAGCAGCCATGAACTTGGACAGAACACTGAAGCTTTCTTT
TRBJ2-3,TRBV6-6,-,-,CASSSPRTDSTDTQYF,TGTGCCAGCAGTTCCCCCCGGACGGATAGCACAGATACGCAGTATTTT
TRBJ1-2,TRBV6-5,TRBD1,many,CASSRDRDYGYTF,TGTGCCAGCAGTAGGGACAGGGACTATGGCTACACCTTC
TRBJ1-2,TRBV11-2,TRBD1,-,CASSPTGWDRVYGYTF,TGTGCCAGCAGCCCCACAGGGTGGGACAGGGTTTATGGCTACACCTTC
TRBJ2-7,TRBV20-1,TRBD2,few,CSAREGLAGVKEQYF,TGCAGTGCTAGGGAGGGACTAGCGGGAGTGAAGGAGCAGTACTTC
TRBJ1-1,TRBV20-1,TRBD1,-,CSARGDRGAGNTEAFF,TGCAGTGCTAGAGGGGACAGGGGTGCCGGGAACACTGAAGCTTTCTTT
TRBJ2-3,TRBV4-3,TRBD2,few,CASSQEGRLSGGFPDADTQYF,TGCGCCAGCAGCCAAGAAGGGAGGCTTAGCGGGGGGTTTCCGGATGCAGATACGCAGTATTTT
TRBJ2-1,TRBV24-1,TRBD2,-,CATQLAAYNEQFF,TGTGCCACCCAACTAGCGGCCTACAATGAGCAGTTCTTC
TRBJ2-3,TRBV12-5,-,few,CASGLSSGYDTQYF,TGTGCTAGTGGTTTATCCAGCGGGTACGATACGCAGTATTTT
TRBJ2-3,TRBV11-3,-,many,CASSLGPITDTQYF,TGTGCCAGCAGCTTAGGGCCAATCACAGATACGCAGTATTTT
TRBJ2-1,TRBV11-2,TRBD2,-,CASSLGVRTTSAFYNEQFF,TGTGCCAGCAGCTTAGGGGTCAGAACTACTAGCGCGTTCTACAATGAGCAGTTCTTC
TRBJ1-6,TRBV4-3,-,-,CASSQGVDSSQSPLHF,TGCGCCAGCAGCCAAGGAGTTGACAGTTCACAATCACCCCTCCACTTT
TRBJ2-3,TRBV20-1,-,-,CSAPRGAERQDTQYF,TGCAGTGCCCCGCGCGGAGCGGAGCGCCAAGATACGCAGTATTTT
TRBJ2-1,TRBV29-1,TRBD2,few,CSVDSLLADNEQFF,TGCAGCGTCGACTCTCTACTAGCGGACAATGAGCAGTTCTTC
TRBJ2-4,TRBV18,-,-,CASFSSDIQYF,TGTGCCAGCTTTTCCTCCGACATTCAGTACTTC
TRBJ2-4,TRBV5-6,-,few,CASSLGPQGSAKNIQYF,TGTGCCAGCAGCTTGGGCCCACAGGGTTCGGCCAAAAACATTCAGTACTTC
TRBJ2-6,TRBV6-5,-,-,CASSYSRVAGANVLTF,TGTGCCAGCAGTTACTCGAGGGTGGCTGGGGCCAACGTCCTGACTTTC
TRBJ2-1,TRBV6-5,-,-,CASSYTPGMDEQFF,TGTGCCAGCAGTTACACCCCAGGGATGGACGAGCAGTTCTTC
TRBJ2-7,TRBV21-1,-,-,CASNLTSGGARKIYEQYF,TGTGCCAGCAACTTGACTAGCGGGGGAGCCAGGAAGATCTACGAGCAGTACTTC
TRBJ2-5,TRBV7-9,-,-,CASSSRSGAPQETQYF,TGTGCCAGCAGCTCTAGGTCTGGGGCGCCCCAAGAGACCCAGTACTTC
TRBJ2-6,TRBV5-1,-,-,CASSSRALSSGANVLTF,TGCGCCAGCAGCTCGAGGGCGCTGAGTTCTGGGGCCAACGTCCTGACTTTC
TRBJ2-1,TRBV4-1,-,once,CASSQGRRVSYNEQFF,TGCGCCAGCAGCCAAGGACGGCGCGTCTCCTACAATGAGCAGTTCTTC
TRBJ2-5,TRBV20-1,TRBD2,-,CSAEPAGIKETQYF,TGCAGTGCTGAGCCAGCGGGAATAAAAGAGACCCAGTACTTC
TRBJ1-2,TRBV29-1,-,-,CSGTLGPGNGYTF,TGCAGCGGAACCTTGGGGCCGGGGAATGGCTACACCTTC
TRBJ2-5,TRBV20-1,-,-,CSATTQETQYF,TGCAGTGCAACCACCCAAGAGACCCAGTACTTC
TRBJ2-7,TRBV20-1,TRBD2,few,CSALLAGGSYEQYF,TGCAGTGCTCTACTAGCGGGGGGCTCCTACGAGCAGTACTTC
TRBJ2-4,TRBV12-3/TRBV12-4,-,few,CASSLAVSEQYF,TGTGCCAGCAGCTTGGCAGTTTCAGAGCAGTACTTC
TRBJ2-7,TRBV6-5,-,few,CASSYSGGGIYEQYF,TGTGCCAGCAGTTACTCGGGAGGGGGGATCTACGAGCAGTACTTC